This T cell receptor (beta chain) was identified in a study of cytomegalovirus exposure and HLA in healthy donors. Study-wide findings and caveats: Cytomegalovirus-associated TCR beta chains were listed, numbering some 170.

The PCR employed 60 Vbeta primers together with 13 Jbeta primers. The data were produced by immunoSEQ multiplex PCR, yet TCRdb's version contains in-frame clones alone and is incomplete. The table has 170,000 or so clones, approximately 81% seen once. V lost 6 bases, J lost 4 bases, and 3 bases stayed unmatched. The CDR3 spans 13 residues. The germline CDR1 and CDR2 sequences are ENHRY and SYGVKD. This clone has only a few counts. Antigen: not known. This clonotype originated in a boy aged 2 to 10 in good health and CMV-seronegative. The V gene is TRBV10-3, the J gene TRBJ2-7, with TRBD1 matching over 10 bases. Sequencing used PBMCs. CDR3 region: CAIRGGQGYEQYF. The DNA for the CDR3 is TGTGCCATCAGGGGGGGACAGGGGTACGAGCAGTACTTC.